This TCR beta chain was recorded in a study of blood T cell repertoires in COVID-19. Background on the study: COVID-19 samples from acute and convalescent phases originated in the United States, Italy and Spain. The analysed material was cDNA or gDNA that came from T cells, B-cell-depleted T cells, or PBMCs.

Under the authors' procedure: Amplification from reference gene primers served as the basis for estimated nucleated cell counts. The data were produced by immunoSEQ multiplex PCR, yet TCRdb's version contains in-frame clones alone and is incomplete. Clone size and the V and J calls come from that table; the DNA yielded D and trimming. The sample contains roughly 80,000 clones, 77% of which appear only once. This clone was counted a few times. A read error may account for a junction end that differs from germline. There are 16 residues in the CDR3. Germline CDR1 and CDR2: SNHLY and FYNNEI. The material sequenced was peripheral blood. This rearrangement joins TRBV2 to TRBJ1-6; the D gene is possibly TRBD1 (5 bases). The source is a human donor in a cohort sampled during active COVID-19. The CDR3, as DNA: TGTGCCAGCAGTGAAACAGGCAGTTTACTATATTCATCCCTCCACTTT. It translates to CASSETGSLLYSSLHF.